The rows below give T cell receptor beta chains drawn from one sample of a study of Graves' ophthalmopathy and Graves' hyperthyroidism. TCRdb re-analysed the multiplex PCR reads in MiXCR, keeping a single row per CDR3 protein. This sample has 600,000 to 650,000 distinct CDR3 sequences; 22% occur once, and the top ten carry roughly 6.9%. Sequencing input: peripheral blood. The source is a woman between 18 and 29 years old with stable Graves' hyperthyroidism. Some clones in this sample may be carry-over from other donors' samples. CDR3s leave out the opening cysteine and the closing phenylalanine or tryptophan. Clone size, where shown, is once, few, many, or a class for clones that have expanded.

CDR3 protein,clone size,V gene
ATSAFGETQY,many,TRBV15
AISGTDRVRTEAF,many,TRBV10-3
ASSYSGQAKPYGYT,many,TRBV6-5
ASSFPGRSRAPLH,many,TRBV12-3/TRBV12-4
ASSVEDRASYEQY,NA,TRBV9
ASSLLAGASEQY,many,TRBV19
ASMTTHTEAF,NA,TRBV2
ASSVDRGRQETQY,NA,TRBV2
ASSKGRDRGTSPLH,NA,TRBV25-1
ASTRNRGREPLH,few,TRBV27
SAAGPDTEAF,many,TRBV20-1
ASSLVGGQSSGNTIY,many,TRBV5-1
ASSIERGRSYEQY,NA,TRBV27
ASSLRGGTNTEAF,NA,TRBV7-8
ASSQVGGRTEAF,many,TRBV16
SITGPYSYEQY,NA,TRBV20-1
ASSRTGRESYEQY,NA,TRBV6-1
ASGLVLRGPANYGYT,many,TRBV12-5
ASKRTGGAYEQY,NA,TRBV12-3/TRBV12-4
ASSSQDRSYEQY,many,TRBV12-3/TRBV12-4
ASSMASGGETQY,many,TRBV12-3/TRBV12-4
ASSQDRTGGETQY,many,TRBV4-2
ASSTGWWETQY,many,TRBV27